Presented here are 7 T cell receptor beta chains from one specimen sequenced in a study of shared clonotypes between healthy human individuals. Sequenced by immunoSEQ multiplex PCR; TCRdb stores in-frame clones only, minus some. The table has a few million clones, approximately 94% seen once. The source material was naive CD4+ T cells sorted from blood. Subset described: CD45RA+ positively selected. Receptor source: a man aged 18 to 29 in good health.

The rearrangement uses TRBV2 and TRBJ2-5; D is unclear. The closer fit of TRBJ2-7 to the DNA end suggests the J call may be wrong. The germline CDR1 and CDR2 sequences are SNHLY and FYNNEI. CDR3 length equals 10 residues. The CDR3 here is CASSVYEQYF. The CDR3 region has the DNA TGTGCCAGCAGTGTCTACGAGCAGTACTTC.

This clone appeared once. This chain joins TRBV6-6 and TRBJ1-5; D unclear. The CDR3 spans 13 residues. Trimming removed 5 bases at V and 5 bases at J, with 10 bases between. Germline lookup yields CDR1 MNHNY and CDR2 SVGAGI (reference sequence). CDR3 loop: CASSRWGDQPQHF. The CDR3 DNA follows: TGTGCCAGCAGTCGCTGGGGTGATCAGCCCCAGCATTTT.

This chain uses TRBV6-1 with TRBJ1-6; D remains ambiguous. The CDR3 length is 17 residues. CDR1 and CDR2 from the germline V gene are MNHNS and SASEGT. Trimming left V 2 bases short and J 0 bases short, with 11 bases between. Written as DNA, the CDR3 is TGTGCCAGCAGTGAAATGGCGGGAAGCTCCTATAATTCACCCCTCCACTTT. Its protein product is CASSEMAGSSYNSPLHF.

The CDR3 region is CASSLSYSFMNTEAFF. The CDR3 region has the DNA TGTGCCAGCAGCTTGTCCTACAGTTTTATGAACACTGAAGCTTTCTTT. V is TRBV5-5 and J is TRBJ1-1; D ambiguous. CDR3 size: 16 residues. V lost 1 base, J lost 0 bases, and 13 bases lay in between. Germline CDR1 SGHKS, CDR2 YYEKEE (reference sequence). Drawing the rest from reference TRBV5-5 and TRBJ1-1, the complete variable domain is DAGVTQSPTHLIKTRGQQVTLRCSPISGHKSVSWYQQVLGQGPQFIFQYYEKEERGRGNFPDRFSARQFPNYSSELNVNALLLGDSALYLCASSLSYSFMNTEAFFGQGTRLTVV.

For this clone: The sample carries other DNA sequences with the same CDR3. The chain employs TRBV5-1 and TRBJ1-2; the match to TRBD1 covers 8 bases. CDR1 SGHRS and CDR2 YFSETQ come from the germline V gene. Germline trimming cut 4 bases from V and 3 bases from J; bases unmatched to any gene: 5. This CDR3 has 14 amino acids. CDR3 sequence (DNA): TGCGCCAGCAGCAATGACAGGGGTGACTATGGCTACACCTTC. This codes for CASSNDRGDYGYTF.

This clone has only one observation. The V call is TRBV6-5, the J call TRBJ2-7; 8 positions match TRBD1. V shed 5 bases, J shed 3 bases, and the junction held 9 bases outside the gene matches. The germline gives CDR1 MNHEY, CDR2 SVGAGI. This CDR3 region has 15 residues. The CDR3 is CASSRAGTGVYEQYF. The CDR3 DNA follows: TGTGCCAGCAGTAGAGCCGGGACAGGAGTCTACGAGCAGTACTTC.

Written as DNA, the CDR3 is TGTGCCAGCAGTGACTCGAGATTGGGTGGCTACACCTTC. It codes for CASSDSRLGGYTF. The rearrangement links TRBV6-4 to TRBJ1-2; no clear D gene. V lost 0 bases and J lost 7, with 9 bases in between. The CDR3 covers 13 residues. Germline V gene data show CDR1 as MRHNA and CDR2 as SNTAGT.